Reported below is one TCR beta chain. Produced via immunoSEQ multiplex PCR; TCRdb's table is partial and in-frame only. Among 150,000 to 200,000 clones listed, roughly 90% were seen once. The source of the sample is a study of control samples from healthy donors and cancer patients. Germline assignment: CDR1 LNHDA and CDR2 SQIVND (reference sequence). Trimming at V came to 7 bases and at J to 5 bases, leaving 5 bases not matched to a gene. This CDR3 is 14 amino acids long. The clonotype comes from a woman aged 25 to 39 in good health. V is TRBV19 and J is TRBJ2-2; 9 bases are shared with TRBD2. Source material: blood. CDR3 nucleotides: TGTGCCAGTATAGCGGGAGTCGGGACCGGGGAGCTGTTTTTT. Translation gives CASIAGVGTGELFF.